The present TCR beta chain was sequenced within a study of blood T cell repertoires in COVID-19. Across the whole study: Sites in the United States, Italy and Spain provided acute and convalescent COVID-19 samples. The analysed material was cDNA or gDNA that came from T cells, B-cell-depleted T cells, or PBMCs.

In the original processing: How many nucleated cells were present was estimated from reference gene primer amplification. The data were produced by immunoSEQ multiplex PCR, yet TCRdb's version contains in-frame clones alone and is incomplete. D and trimming come from the DNA, and the V and J calls and clone size come from that table. The table records some 130,000 clones, more than 70% of them present only once. In germline, CDR1 is SEHNR, CDR2 FQNEAQ (reference sequence). The CDR3 contains 15 residues. The J segment lost 5 bases and the V segment lost 3 bases, leaving 7 bases of the junction unmatched.

The sequenced sample was peripheral blood. The chain couples TRBV7-9 to TRBJ2-5; TRBD2 matches at 9 bases. The clonotype comes from a man in his sixties or seventies with acute or convalescent COVID-19. The CDR3, as DNA: TGTGCCAGCAGCTTCCCCTTGGCGGGGGGGGAGACCCAGTACTTC. Its protein is CASSFPLAGGETQYF.